These 23 T cell receptor beta chains share one sample of origin, sequenced in a study of blood T cell repertoires in COVID-19 (dated by TCRdb to 2018 to 2020). To prepare the library, the immunoSEQ multiplex PCR assay was applied. TCRdb holds this immuneACCESS table with in-frame rearrangements only. Some clones are missing; in checked studies, unresolved V genes explain under half, and the rest has no known cause. A total of roughly 16,000 clones appear in this sample, roughly 77% of them only once. Less than 9% of the sample belongs to the ten largest clones. The specimen was peripheral blood. The receptors originated from a man aged 60 to 69 with acute or convalescent COVID-19.

V usage is TRBV4-1 and J usage is TRBJ2-1; 10 bases align to TRBD1. CDR3 length: 14 residues. The V gene end was trimmed by 10 bases and the J gene end by 4 bases; junction bases not matched to a gene: 7. From germline, CDR1 is MGHRA and CDR2 YSYEKL. The CDR3, as DNA: TGCGCCACTTCACGGGGACAGGGGTACAATGAGCAGTTCTTC. This gives the protein CATSRGQGYNEQFF.

The genes are TRBV11-3 and TRBJ2-3; no reliable D call. Germline-derived CDR1 and CDR2 are SGHNT and YENEEA. The CDR3 length is 13 residues. V lost 6 bases and J lost 2, with 9 bases in between. In nucleotides, the CDR3 is TGTGCCAGCAGTATCAGGCCCACAGATACGCAGTATTTT. Amino acids: CASSIRPTDTQYF.

The chain employs TRBV28 and TRBJ2-7; TRBD1 is a possible D gene (6 bases). Trimming removed 8 bases at V and 0 bases at J, with 11 bases between. Per germline, CDR1 MDHEN and CDR2 SYDVKM. The CDR3 consists of 13 residues. The CDR3 protein is CASYDRFSYEQYF. CDR3 DNA sequence: TGTGCCAGCTACGACAGGTTCTCCTACGAGCAGTACTTC.

In this sample, this clone turned up a few times. The chain joins TRBV30 to TRBJ1-1; no definite D call. The germline V gene encodes CDR1 GTSNPN and CDR2 SVGIG (reference sequence). V shed 2 bases and J shed 12 bases, with 13 bases lying between them. CDR3 size: 11 residues. As DNA, the CDR3 is TGTGCCTGGAGTTCCCCCCGCGCGCCTTTCTTT. Its protein product is CAWSSPRAPFF.

The sample holds one count of this clone. This chain links TRBV7-3 with TRBJ1-4; D gene ambiguous. Deletions cut 2 bases from V and 8 bases from J, with 9 bases between. The CDR3 has 13 amino acids. From germline, CDR1 is SGHTA and CDR2 FQGTGA. CDR3 in DNA: TGTGCCAGCAGCTTACCGAGGGCCGAAAAACTGTTTTTT. Translation: CASSLPRAEKLFF.

The chain is built from TRBV6-6 and TRBJ2-6, with TRBD1 matching 10 bases. CDR1 and CDR2 (germline): MNHNY, SVGAGI (reference sequence). This CDR3 is 17 amino acids long. Unmatched junction bases numbered 7, after V lost 5 bases and J lost 3 bases. CDR3 sequence: CASSQTGGGFGANVLTF. CDR3 bases: TGTGCCAGCAGTCAGACAGGGGGCGGATTTGGGGCCAACGTCCTGACTTTC.

The V and J genes are TRBV2 and TRBJ2-3, with 8 bases fitting TRBD2. Germline V lookup: CDR1 SNHLY, CDR2 FYNNEI. CDR3 size: 16 residues. With V trimmed by 4 bases and J by 3 bases, 9 bases remained unmatched. This CDR3 is CASSGPAGVRTDTQYF. CDR3 nucleotides: TGTGCCAGCAGTGGCCCAGCGGGGGTTAGGACAGATACGCAGTATTTT. Full variable domain (rest looked up from reference TRBV2 and TRBJ2-3): EPEVTQTPSHQVTQMGQEVILRCVPISNHLYFYWYRQILGQKVEFLVSFYNNEISEKSEIFDDQFSVERPDGSNFTLKIRSTKLEDSAMYFCASSGPAGVRTDTQYFGPGTRLTVL.

This sequence joins TRBV14 and TRBJ1-1, with unresolved D. The length of the CDR3 is 13 residues. Germline V CDR1 and CDR2: SGHDN, FVKESK. V was shortened by 5 bases and J by 1 base, with 8 bases between the two germline ends. The CDR3 nucleotides are TGTGCCAGCAGCGTGGGCAGGAACACTGAAGCTTTCTTT. This gives the protein CASSVGRNTEAFF.

The gene calls are TRBV28 and TRBJ2-2; D gene unclear. CDR3 length: 12 amino acids. Trimming left V 3 bases short and J 4 bases short, with 3 bases between. CDR1 is MDHEN and CDR2 is SYDVKM in the germline V gene. CDR3 sequence reads: CASSLATGELFF. The DNA for the CDR3 is TGTGCCAGCAGTTTGGCCACCGGGGAGCTGTTTTTT.

The rearrangement links TRBV4-2 to TRBJ2-3; D call uncertain. The ends were cut back, 3 bases at V and 0 bases at J, with 10 bases in the middle. This CDR3 contains 15 residues. Germline values: CDR1 LGHNA, CDR2 YNFKEQ. CDR3 in DNA: TGTGCCAGCAGCCACGAAGAGACTAGCACAGATACGCAGTATTTT. Translation: CASSHEETSTDTQYF.

The gene calls are TRBV27 and TRBJ2-2, with D possibly being TRBD1 (5 bases). Germline V gene data show CDR1 as MNHEY and CDR2 as SMNVEV (reference sequence). CDR3 length equals 16 residues. The V end lost 11 bases, the J end lost 7 bases, and 26 bases lay between the germline ends. CDR3 loop: CASQKSVSGYNGELFF. CDR3 DNA: TGTGCCTCCCAAAAGAGTGTTTCAGGGTATAACGGGGAGCTGTTTTTT.

The chain is built from TRBV5-1 and TRBJ1-3, with D perhaps TRBD1 (6 bases). The CDR3 is 14 residues long. V was pared by 0 bases and J by 8 bases, with 12 bases between. Germline lookup yields CDR1 SGHRS and CDR2 YFSETQ. CDR3 loop: CASSLDRAGDTIYF. DNA for the CDR3: TGCGCCAGCAGCTTGGACAGGGCGGGGGACACCATATATTTT.

The rearrangement joins TRBV5-5 to TRBJ2-7; perhaps TRBD1 as D (6 bases). V lost 4 bases to trimming and J lost 3 bases, with 11 bases between them. CDR1 and CDR2 from the germline V gene are SGHKS and YYEKEE (reference sequence). This CDR3 is 13 amino acids long. The CDR3 here is CASSSGTFYEQYF. CDR3 DNA: TGTGCCAGCAGCAGTGGGACATTCTACGAGCAGTACTTC.

V is TRBV10-2 and J is TRBJ2-3; 11 nucleotides line up with TRBD2. The CDR3 is 17 amino acids. With 10 bases clipped from V and 2 bases from J, the junction kept 14 bases outside the gene matches. Germline loops: CDR1 WSHSY, CDR2 SAAADI. For the CDR3, the DNA is TGCGCCACCCGCTACCCTCTAGCGGGGGGCCTCACAGATACGCAGTATTTT. It encodes CATRYPLAGGLTDTQYF.

The chain has TRBV6-5 and TRBJ1-1; 8 positions match TRBD1. CDR3 length: 16 residues. Germline V lookup: CDR1 MNHEY, CDR2 SVGAGI. V shed 4 bases and J 4 bases; nucleotides not matched to a gene: 11. Here the CDR3 reads CASSWTGRGLSTEAFF. The CDR3 region has the DNA TGTGCCAGCAGTTGGACAGGGAGGGGTTTAAGCACTGAAGCTTTCTTT.

The rearrangement joins TRBV19 to TRBJ1-5, with 9 bases fitting TRBD1. CDR3 size: 15 residues. CDR1 LNHDA and CDR2 SQIVND come from the germline V gene (reference sequence). V was pared by 7 bases and J by 0 bases, with 4 bases of the junction left unmatched. CDR3 sequence: CASTWTGDSNQPQHF. The CDR3 DNA reads TGTGCCAGTACCTGGACAGGGGATAGCAATCAGCCCCAGCATTTT.

The chain has TRBV18 and TRBJ1-2; a weak D match, TRBD1 (5 bases). Trimming took off 2 bases at V and 10 bases at J, with 14 bases between the two ends. The CDR3 is 13 amino acids. In germline, CDR1 is KGHSH, CDR2 LQKENI. The CDR3 DNA sequence: TGTGCCAGCTCACCAAGTTCGGACGGACACTACACCTTC. Translated, it gives CASSPSSDGHYTF.

This chain uses TRBV2 with TRBJ1-1; tentatively, D is TRBD1 (5 bases). In germline, CDR1 is SNHLY, CDR2 FYNNEI. The CDR3 covers 18 residues. Trimming removed 4 bases from V and 5 bases from J, with 26 bases in between. In DNA form, the CDR3 reads TGTGCCAGCAGTGCGTTTTCTTCGGTTGGGCTTCGGGGGACTGAAGCTTTCTTT. It translates to CASSAFSSVGLRGTEAFF.

The CDR3 DNA reads as TGTGCCAGCAGCCCCCGGGACAGTAAGGAGGAGACCCAGTACTTC. It specifies CASSPRDSKEETQYF. The chain links TRBV11-2 to TRBJ2-5, with 7 bases that match TRBD1. The germline CDR1 and CDR2 sequences are SGHAT and FQNNGV. This CDR3 comprises 15 residues. Unmatched junction bases numbered 11, after V lost 5 bases and J lost 5 bases.

The CDR3 is CASSIGGEQFF. The CDR3 nucleotides read TGTGCCAGTAGTATAGGAGGAGAGCAGTTCTTC. This chain links TRBV19 with TRBJ2-1; the D is unclear. V lost 1 base and J 10 bases, leaving 5 bases between the germline ends. The CDR3 length is 11 residues. Germline loops: CDR1 LNHDA, CDR2 SQIVND (reference sequence).

This clone appeared a single time. V and J are TRBV11-2 and TRBJ2-7, with 7 bases lining up with TRBD1. This CDR3 is 16 amino acids long. Germline CDR1 reads SGHAT; CDR2 reads FQNNGV. Trimming cost V 4 bases and J 2 bases; bases outside gene matches: 11. For the CDR3, the DNA is TGTGCCAGCAGCTCCCTAAGGACAGGAGCTACCTACGAGCAGTACTTC. The encoded protein is CASSSLRTGATYEQYF.

This rearrangement joins TRBV30 to TRBJ2-5; a possible D gene is TRBD2 (5 bases). CDR3 length equals 13 residues. Trimming cost V 2 bases and J 2 bases, with 9 bases left between them. Germline V lookup: CDR1 GTSNPN, CDR2 SVGIG (reference sequence). CDR3 bases: TGTGCCTGGAGTCGGAGGTCGCAAGAGACCCAGTACTTC. Translating it yields CAWSRRSQETQYF.

The chain has TRBV7-2 and TRBJ1-1; maybe TRBD1 (5 bases). V lost 5 bases and J 7 bases, leaving 17 bases between the germline ends. The CDR3 runs 14 residues. In germline, CDR1 is SGHTA, CDR2 FQGNSA. The DNA of the CDR3 is TGTGCCAGCAGCCTCGGGGGGGGTGGAGGTGAAGCTTTCTTT. Protein: CASSLGGGGGEAFF.